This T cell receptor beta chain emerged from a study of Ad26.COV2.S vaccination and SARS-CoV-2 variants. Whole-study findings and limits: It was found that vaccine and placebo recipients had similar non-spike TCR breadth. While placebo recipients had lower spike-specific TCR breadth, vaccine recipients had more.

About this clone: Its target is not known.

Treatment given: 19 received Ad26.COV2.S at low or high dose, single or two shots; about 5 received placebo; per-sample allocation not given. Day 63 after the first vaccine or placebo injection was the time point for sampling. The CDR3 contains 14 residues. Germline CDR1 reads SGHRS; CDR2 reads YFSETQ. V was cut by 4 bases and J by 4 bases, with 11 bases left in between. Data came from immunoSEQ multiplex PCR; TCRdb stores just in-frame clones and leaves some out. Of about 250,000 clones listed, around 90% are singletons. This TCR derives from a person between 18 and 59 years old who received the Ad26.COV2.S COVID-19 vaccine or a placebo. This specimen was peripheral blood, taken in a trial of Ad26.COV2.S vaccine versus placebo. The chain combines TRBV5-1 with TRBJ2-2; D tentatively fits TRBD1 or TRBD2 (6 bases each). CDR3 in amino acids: CASSGGRSTGELFF. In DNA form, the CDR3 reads TGCGCCAGCAGCGGGGGGCGCAGCACCGGGGAGCTGTTTTTT.